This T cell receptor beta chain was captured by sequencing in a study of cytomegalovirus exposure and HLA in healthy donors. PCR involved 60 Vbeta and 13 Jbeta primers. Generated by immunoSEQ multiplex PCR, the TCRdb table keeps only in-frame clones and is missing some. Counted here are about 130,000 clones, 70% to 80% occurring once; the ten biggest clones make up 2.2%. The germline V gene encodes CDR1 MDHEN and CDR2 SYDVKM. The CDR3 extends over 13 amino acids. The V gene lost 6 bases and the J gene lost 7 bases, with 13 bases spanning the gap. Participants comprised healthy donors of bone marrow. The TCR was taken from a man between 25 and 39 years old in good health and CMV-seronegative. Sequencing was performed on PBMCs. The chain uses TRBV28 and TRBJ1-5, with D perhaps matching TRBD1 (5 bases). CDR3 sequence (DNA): TGTGCCAGCAGCAGGGACTCGGGACAGCCCCAGCATTTT. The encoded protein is CASSRDSGQPQHF.